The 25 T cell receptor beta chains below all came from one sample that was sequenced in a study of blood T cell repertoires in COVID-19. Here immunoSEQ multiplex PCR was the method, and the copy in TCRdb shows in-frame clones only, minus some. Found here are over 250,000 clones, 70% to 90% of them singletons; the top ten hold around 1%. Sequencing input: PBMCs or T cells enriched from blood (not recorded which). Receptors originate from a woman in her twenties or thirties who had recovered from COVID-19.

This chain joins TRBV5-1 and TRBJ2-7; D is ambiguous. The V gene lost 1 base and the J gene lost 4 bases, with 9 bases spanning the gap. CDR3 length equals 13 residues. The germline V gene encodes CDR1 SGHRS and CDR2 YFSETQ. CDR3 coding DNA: TGCGCCAGCAGCTTGTTCGTCGGGTACGAGCAGTACTTC. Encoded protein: CASSLFVGYEQYF.

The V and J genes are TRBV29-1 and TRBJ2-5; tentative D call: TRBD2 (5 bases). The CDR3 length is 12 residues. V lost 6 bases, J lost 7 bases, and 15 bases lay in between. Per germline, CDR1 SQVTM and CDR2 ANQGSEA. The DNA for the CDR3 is TGCAGCGTGGAGGAGGCCGGAATGACCCAGTACTTC. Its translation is CSVEEAGMTQYF.

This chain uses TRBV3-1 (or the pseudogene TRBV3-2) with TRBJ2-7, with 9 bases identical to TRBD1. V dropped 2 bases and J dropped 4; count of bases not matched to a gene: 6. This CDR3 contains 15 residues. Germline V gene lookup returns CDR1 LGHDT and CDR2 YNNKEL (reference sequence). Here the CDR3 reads CASSQNLQGAYEQYF. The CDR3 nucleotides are TGTGCCAGCAGCCAAAATCTACAGGGGGCGTACGAGCAGTACTTC.

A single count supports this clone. The CDR3 sequence is CASSFMYRGLLISGNTIYF. CDR3 in DNA: TGTGCCAGCAGTTTTATGTACAGGGGGCTATTGATCTCTGGAAACACCATATATTTT. V gene TRBV28 combines with J gene TRBJ1-3, with TRBD1 identical over 9 bases. Trimming removed 3 bases from V and 0 bases from J; junction bases left unmatched: 12. Germline V gene data show CDR1 as MDHEN and CDR2 as SYDVKM. The CDR3 length is 19 residues.

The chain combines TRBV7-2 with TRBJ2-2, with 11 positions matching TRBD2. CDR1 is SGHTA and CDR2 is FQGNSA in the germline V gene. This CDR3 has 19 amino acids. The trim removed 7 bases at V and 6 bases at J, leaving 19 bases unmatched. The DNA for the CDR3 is TGTGCCAGCACCCTCTCCCCCCCGCTAGCGGGAGGATTGGCCGGGGAGCTGTTTTTT. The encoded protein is CASTLSPPLAGGLAGELFF.

CDR3 DNA sequence: TGTGCCAGCGCCGGAAGACAGGGGGTATCGTACGAGCAGTACTTC. It yields the protein CASAGRQGVSYEQYF. The chain combines TRBV18 with TRBJ2-7; 9 bases fit TRBD1. J lost 4 bases, V lost 8 bases, and 12 bases had no gene match. From germline, CDR1 is KGHSH and CDR2 LQKENI. The CDR3 runs 15 residues.

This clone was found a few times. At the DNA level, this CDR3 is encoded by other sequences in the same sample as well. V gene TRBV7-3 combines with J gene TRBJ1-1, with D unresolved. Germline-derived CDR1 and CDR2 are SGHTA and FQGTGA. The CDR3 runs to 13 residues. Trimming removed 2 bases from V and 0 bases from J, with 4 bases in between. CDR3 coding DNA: TGTGCCAGCAGCTTACGTATGAACACTGAAGCTTTCTTT. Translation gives CASSLRMNTEAFF.

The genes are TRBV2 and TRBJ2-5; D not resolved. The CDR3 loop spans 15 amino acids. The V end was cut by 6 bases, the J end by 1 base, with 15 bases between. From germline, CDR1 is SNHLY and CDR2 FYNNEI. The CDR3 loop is CASSSEHSSQETQYF. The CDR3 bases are TGTGCCAGCAGCAGTGAGCATTCTAGCCAAGAGACCCAGTACTTC.

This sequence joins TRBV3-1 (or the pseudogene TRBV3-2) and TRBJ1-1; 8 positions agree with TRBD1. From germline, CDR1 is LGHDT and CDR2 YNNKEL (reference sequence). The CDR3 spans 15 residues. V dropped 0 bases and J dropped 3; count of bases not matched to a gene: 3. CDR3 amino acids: CASSQDPGGYTEAFF. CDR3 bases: TGTGCCAGCAGCCAAGATCCAGGGGGCTACACTGAAGCTTTCTTT.

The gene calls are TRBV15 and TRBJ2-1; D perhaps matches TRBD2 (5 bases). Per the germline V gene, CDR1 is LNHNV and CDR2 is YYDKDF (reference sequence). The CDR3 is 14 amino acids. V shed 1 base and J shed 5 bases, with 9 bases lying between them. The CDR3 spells CATSRAGFNNEQFF. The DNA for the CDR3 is TGTGCCACCAGCAGAGCGGGATTCAACAATGAGCAGTTCTTC.

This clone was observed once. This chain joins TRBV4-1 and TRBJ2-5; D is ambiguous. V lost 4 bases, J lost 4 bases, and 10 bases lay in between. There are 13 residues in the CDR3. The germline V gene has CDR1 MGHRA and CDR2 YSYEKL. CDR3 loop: CASSLVFAETQYF. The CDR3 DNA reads TGCGCCAGCAGCCTAGTGTTCGCAGAGACCCAGTACTTC.

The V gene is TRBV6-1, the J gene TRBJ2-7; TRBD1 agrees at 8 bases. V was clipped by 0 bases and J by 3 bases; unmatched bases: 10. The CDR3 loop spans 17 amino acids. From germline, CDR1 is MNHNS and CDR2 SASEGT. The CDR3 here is CASSEAVSRTGNYEQYF. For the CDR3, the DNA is TGTGCCAGCAGTGAAGCGGTCAGTCGGACAGGGAACTACGAGCAGTACTTC.

CDR3 nucleotide sequence: TGTGCCAGCACCGATCAACTGGCTGGAAACACCATATATTTT. This codes for CASTDQLAGNTIYF. This chain links TRBV9 with TRBJ1-3; D unresolved. CDR3 size: 14 residues. Germline CDR1 SGDLS, CDR2 YYNGEE. V was pared by 6 bases and J by 2 bases, with 12 bases between. The variable domain in full, completed from reference TRBV9 and TRBJ1-3, reads DSGVTQTPKHLITATGQRVTLRCSPRSGDLSVYWYQQSLDQGLQFLIQYYNGEERAKGNILERFSAQQFPDLHSELNLSSLELGDSALYFCASTDQLAGNTIYFGEGSWLTVV.

The CDR3, as DNA: TGTGCCAGCAGCCTCCCGTTAACAGGGGGTGAGCAGTTCTTC. Its protein is CASSLPLTGGEQFF. V and J are TRBV28 and TRBJ2-1; 8 bases are a match to TRBD1. This CDR3 spans 14 amino acids. The germline V gene has CDR1 MDHEN and CDR2 SYDVKM. The V segment lost 6 bases and the J segment 9 bases; nucleotides outside the gene matches: 10. Full variable domain (missing parts from reference TRBV28 and TRBJ2-1): DVKVTQSSRYLVKRTGEKVFLECVQDMDHENMFWYRQDPGLGLRLIYFSYDVKMKEKGDIPEGYSVSREKKERFSLILESASTNQTSMYLCASSLPLTGGEQFFGPGTRLTVL.

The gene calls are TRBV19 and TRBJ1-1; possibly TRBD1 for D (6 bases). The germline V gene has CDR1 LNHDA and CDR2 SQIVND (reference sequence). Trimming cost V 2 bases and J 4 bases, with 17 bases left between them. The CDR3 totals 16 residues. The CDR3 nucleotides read TGTGCCAGTAGTATATTAGGGGACATAGATGGCACTGAAGCTTTCTTT. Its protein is CASSILGDIDGTEAFF.

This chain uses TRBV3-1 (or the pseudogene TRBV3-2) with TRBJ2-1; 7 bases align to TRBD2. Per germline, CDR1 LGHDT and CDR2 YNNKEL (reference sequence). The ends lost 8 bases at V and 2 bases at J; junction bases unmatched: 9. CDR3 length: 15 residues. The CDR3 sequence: CASRLGRGAYNEQFF. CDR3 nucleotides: TGTGCCAGCCGCCTTGGCCGGGGGGCCTACAATGAGCAGTTCTTC.

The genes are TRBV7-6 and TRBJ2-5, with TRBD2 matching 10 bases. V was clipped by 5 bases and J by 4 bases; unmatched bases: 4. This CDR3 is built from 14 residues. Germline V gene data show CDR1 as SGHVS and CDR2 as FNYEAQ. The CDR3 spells CASSPLAGAETQYF. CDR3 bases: TGTGCCAGCAGCCCCCTAGCGGGGGCAGAGACCCAGTACTTC.

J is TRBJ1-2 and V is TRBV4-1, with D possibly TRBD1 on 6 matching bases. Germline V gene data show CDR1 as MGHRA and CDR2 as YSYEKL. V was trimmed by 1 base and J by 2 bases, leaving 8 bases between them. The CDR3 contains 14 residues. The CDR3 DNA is TGCGCCAGCAGCCAAGCTACAGGGAACTATGGCTACACCTTC. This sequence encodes CASSQATGNYGYTF.

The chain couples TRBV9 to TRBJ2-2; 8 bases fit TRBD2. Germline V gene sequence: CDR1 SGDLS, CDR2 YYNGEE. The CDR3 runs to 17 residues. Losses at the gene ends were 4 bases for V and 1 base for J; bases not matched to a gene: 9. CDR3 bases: TGTGCCAGCAGCTCGAGCCTGACTAGCGAGAACACCGGGGAGCTGTTTTTT. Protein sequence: CASSSSLTSENTGELFF.

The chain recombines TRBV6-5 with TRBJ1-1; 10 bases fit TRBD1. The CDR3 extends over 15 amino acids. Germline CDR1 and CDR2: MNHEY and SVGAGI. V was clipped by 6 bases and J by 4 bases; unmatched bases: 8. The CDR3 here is CASRAQTGGGTEAFF. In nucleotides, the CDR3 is TGTGCCAGCAGGGCCCAGACAGGGGGCGGCACTGAAGCTTTCTTT.

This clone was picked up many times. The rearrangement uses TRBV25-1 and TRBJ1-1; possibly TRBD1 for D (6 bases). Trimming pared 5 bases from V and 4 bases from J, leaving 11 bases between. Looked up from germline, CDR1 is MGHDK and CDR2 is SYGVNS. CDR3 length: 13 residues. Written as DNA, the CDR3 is TGTGCCAGCAGTCGCGGGGGGCGCACTGAAGCTTTCTTT. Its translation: CASSRGGRTEAFF. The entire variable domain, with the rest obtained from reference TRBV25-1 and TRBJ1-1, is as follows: EADIYQTPRYLVIGTGKKITLECSQTMGHDKMYWYQQDPGMELHLIHYSYGVNSTEKGDLSSESTVSRIRTEHFPLTLESARPSHTSQYLCASSRGGRTEAFFGQGTRLTVV.

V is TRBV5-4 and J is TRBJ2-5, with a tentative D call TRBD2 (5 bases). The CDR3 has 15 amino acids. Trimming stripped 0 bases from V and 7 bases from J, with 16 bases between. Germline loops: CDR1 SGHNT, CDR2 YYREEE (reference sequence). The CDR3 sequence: CASSLASGSAVTQYF. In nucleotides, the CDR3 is TGTGCCAGCAGCTTGGCCTCGGGGTCAGCTGTGACCCAGTACTTC.

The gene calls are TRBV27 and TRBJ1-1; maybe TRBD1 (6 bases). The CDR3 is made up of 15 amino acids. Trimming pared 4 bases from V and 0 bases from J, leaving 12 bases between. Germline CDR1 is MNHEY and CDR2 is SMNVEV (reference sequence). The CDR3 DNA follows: TGTGCCAGCAGTTCTGATGGACAGTTGAACACTGAAGCTTTCTTT. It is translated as CASSSDGQLNTEAFF.

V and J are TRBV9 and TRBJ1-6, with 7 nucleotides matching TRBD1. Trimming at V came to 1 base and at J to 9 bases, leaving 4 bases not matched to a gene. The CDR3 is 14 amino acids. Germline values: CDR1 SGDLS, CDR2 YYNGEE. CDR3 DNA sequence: TGTGCCAGCAGCGTAACAGGGGCGCCTTCACCCCTCCACTTT. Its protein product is CASSVTGAPSPLHF.

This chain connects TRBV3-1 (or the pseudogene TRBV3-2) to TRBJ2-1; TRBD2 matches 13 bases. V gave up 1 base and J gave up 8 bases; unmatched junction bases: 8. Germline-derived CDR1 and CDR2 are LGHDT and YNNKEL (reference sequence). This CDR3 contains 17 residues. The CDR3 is CASSQAPTSGGAYEQFF. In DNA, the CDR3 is TGTGCCAGCAGCCAAGCGCCTACTAGCGGGGGGGCTTATGAGCAGTTCTTC.